The clone carrying this TCR beta chain was observed at least ten times. The antigen remains unidentified. Germline V gene sequence: CDR1 SEHNR, CDR2 FQNEAQ (reference sequence). This CDR3 comprises 15 residues. The V and J ends lost 5 bases and 3 bases respectively, with 13 bases between them. TCRdb analysed the PCR reads with MiXCR anew, one entry per CDR3 protein. Of about 510,000 distinct CDR3 sequences in the sample, about 21% were seen once. This record comes from a study of molecular identifiers for immune sequencing clone quantification. About the research overall: RNA from around 20,000 or 100,000 naive CD8 cells was split five ways in replicates, with four sequenced. Findings of the study overall: The study found clones above 20 RNA copies held over 98% of effector molecules and under 1% in naive cells. Identical barcode-sharing TCR molecules could lead to underestimated sizes for highly expanded clones.

The material sequenced was naive CD8+ T cells from blood, with Jurkat cell RNA spiked in. Subset reported: FACS-sorted CD8+CD4-CCR7+CD45RA+ naive T cells. This receptor was taken from a human donor in good health. Some libraries in this study had Jurkat cell RNA spiked in. This chain uses TRBV7-9 with TRBJ2-2, with no clear D. CDR3 DNA: TGTGCCAGCAGCCCTACCGGGCCGTACACCGGGGAGCTGTTTTTT. Its protein is CASSPTGPYTGELFF.